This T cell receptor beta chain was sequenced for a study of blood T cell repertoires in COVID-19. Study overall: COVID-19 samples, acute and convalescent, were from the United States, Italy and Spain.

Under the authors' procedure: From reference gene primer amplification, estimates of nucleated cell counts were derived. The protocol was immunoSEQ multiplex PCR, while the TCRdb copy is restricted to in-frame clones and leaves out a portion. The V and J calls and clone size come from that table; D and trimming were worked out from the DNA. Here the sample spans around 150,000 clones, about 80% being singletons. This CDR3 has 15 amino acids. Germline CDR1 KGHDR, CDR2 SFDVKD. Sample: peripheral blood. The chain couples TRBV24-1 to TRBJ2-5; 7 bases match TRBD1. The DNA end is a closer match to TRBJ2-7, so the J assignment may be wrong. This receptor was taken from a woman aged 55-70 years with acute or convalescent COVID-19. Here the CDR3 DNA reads TGTGCCACCAGTGATACCCAGGGGGAATGGTACGAGCAGTACTTC. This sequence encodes CATSDTQGEWYEQYF.